This T cell receptor (beta chain) was sequenced during a study of T-cell reconstitution after alpha-beta-depleted transplantation in children (dated by TCRdb to about 2016). Concerning the study at large: T-cell immune reconstitution after TCRalphabeta/CD19-depleted allogeneic hematopoietic cell transplantation in children was quantitatively tracked in the study by means of TCR repertoire profiling.

Receptor libraries were prepared by PCR. TCRdb shows the sequencer as Illumina HiSeq 2500. TCR library preparation used molecular barcoding, with unique molecular identifiers applied to normalize quantification of the TCRbeta repertoire. Using fastp trimming at Q25 and MiXCR clonotype assembly, TCRdb reanalyzed the public sequencing data and kept in-frame beta chains. For every CDR3 protein sequence, its rows merge into one entry that carries the most common genes and DNA. The sample table holds 600,000 to 700,000 distinct CDR3 sequences, of which around a sixth were seen once. Under 1.2% of the sample comes from the top ten. As for this clonotype: The antigen it binds to is not known. This may stem from a read error, because a much larger clone lies one nucleotide away.

CDR1 SQVTM and CDR2 ANQGSEA are derived from the germline V gene. V gives up 4 bases and J gives up 3 bases, and the segment between their germline ends measures 11 bases. The CDR3 sequence holds 13 residues, the cysteine and phenylalanine included. Just CDR3 DNA is preserved here, 39 bases in frame from base 1. This material consisted of PBMCs from the stem cell graft donor, taken from the stem cell graft. The sequence links TRBV29-1 to TRBJ2-3; TRBD1 could be the D gene, as 5 bases match. The TCR comes from a human donor who donated a stem cell graft to a child with acute myeloid leukemia. The CDR3 region has the sequence CSVVRAVTDTQYF. The DNA reads as follows: TGCAGCGTTGTCAGGGCGGTGACAGATACGCAGTATTTT.